The clone carrying this TCR beta chain is labeled medium-sized (0.01 to 0.1%). Antigen specificity is unknown. Adaptor-ligated barcode primers were used to amplify TRBV12-4/TRBJ1-2 clonotypes. TCRdb re-called the multiplex PCR reads through MiXCR, storing one row per CDR3 protein. This repertoire shows about 1,300 distinct CDR3 sequences, about 20% found once; its top ten account for roughly 18%. The length of the CDR3 is 15 residues. V shed 8 bases and J shed 7 bases, with 23 bases lying between them. Study outcomes and limitations: Greatest tumor Treg TCR overlap was with tumor naive CD4+ cells. Tumor memory CD4+ T cell TCR gene usage clustered with blood and lymph node memory CD4+ cells and lymph node naive CD4+ cells.

This chain links TRBV12-3 or TRBV12-4 with TRBJ1-2; D perhaps matches TRBD1 (6 bases). The TCR originated in a female donor with breast cancer. The sequenced sample was naive CD4+ T cells sorted from blood. Regarding subset: naive CD4+ T cells, CD4+CD45RA+CD25-. CDR3 coding DNA: TGTGCCAGCCAGCTGAGTTCAGGGGTATTGGGTGGCTACACCTTC. Protein: CASQLSSGVLGGYTF.